This entry lists 31 T cell receptor beta chains sequenced from one sample in a study of T cells after posttransplantation cyclophosphamide. Repertoires were generated with immunoSEQ multiplex PCR, while TCRdb's copy carries only in-frame clones and drops some. The sample shows around 40,000 clones, about 92% of them seen only once. Cyclophosphamide on days +3 and +4 followed busulfan-fludarabine conditioning and a marrow graft. Sample: PBMCs, taken less than 70 days after allogeneic stem cell transplant with posttransplant cyclophosphamide. Receptor source: a male patient in his sixties or seventies who received an allogeneic stem cell transplant from a related donor and was CMV-positive. Some of these T cells may belong to the graft donor.

The V and J genes are TRBV19 and TRBJ1-2; TRBD1 might be the D (5 bases). Trimming took off 5 bases at V and 6 bases at J, with 13 bases between the two ends. Germline CDR1 and CDR2: LNHDA and SQIVND (reference sequence). CDR3 size: 13 residues. CDR3 in amino acids: CASSRGEWDGYTF. DNA of the CDR3: TGTGCCAGTAGTCGGGGGGAGTGGGATGGCTACACCTTC. The variable domain in full, completed from reference TRBV19 and TRBJ1-2, reads DGGITQSPKYLFRKEGQNVTLSCEQNLNHDAMYWYRQDPGQGLRLIYYSQIVNDFQKGDIAEGYSVSREKKESFPLTVTSAQKNPTAFYLCASSRGEWDGYTFGSGTRLTVV.

The rearrangement links TRBV9 to TRBJ2-5; 9 bases fit TRBD2. The J segment lost 7 bases and the V segment lost 0 bases, leaving 13 bases of the junction unmatched. The CDR3 runs to 17 residues. Germline V gene lookup returns CDR1 SGDLS and CDR2 YYNGEE. DNA of the CDR3: TGTGCCAGCAGCGTAGAGAGTAGCGGGGGCCACGGCGGGACCCAGTACTTC. It translates to CASSVESSGGHGGTQYF.

The chain couples TRBV6-4 to TRBJ1-6, with 7 nucleotides matching TRBD1. This CDR3 has 14 amino acids. V lost 4 bases to trimming and J lost 6 bases; unmatched junction nucleotides: 3. The germline V gene has CDR1 MRHNA and CDR2 SNTAGT. The CDR3 sequence: CASSAGQPNSPLHF. The CDR3 DNA is TGTGCCAGCAGTGCGGGACAGCCTAATTCACCCCTCCACTTT.

CDR3 sequence (DNA): TGTGCCAGCAGCTTAATGCTAGCGGGGCAAGAGACCCAGTACTTC. Encoded protein: CASSLMLAGQETQYF. The chain has TRBV7-9 and TRBJ2-5; TRBD2 matches at 9 bases. This CDR3 region has 15 residues. V was clipped by 2 bases and J by 2 bases; unmatched bases: 3. Germline CDR1 SEHNR, CDR2 FQNEAQ (reference sequence).

The chain combines TRBV28 with TRBJ2-5; D not certain. The CDR3 loop spans 11 amino acids. The V end lost 5 bases, the J end lost 5 bases, and 6 bases lay between the germline ends. Germline CDR1 reads MDHEN; CDR2 reads SYDVKM. The CDR3 DNA reads as TGTGCCAGCAGTCCCCGGGAGACCCAGTACTTC. Its translation is CASSPRETQYF.

V is TRBV5-1 and J is TRBJ2-2; 10 bases fit TRBD1. Germline V lookup: CDR1 SGHRS, CDR2 YFSETQ. The J segment lost 10 bases and the V segment lost 4 bases, leaving 7 bases of the junction unmatched. CDR3 length equals 14 residues. CDR3 coding DNA: TGCGCCAGCAGCCCGGACAGGGGGTTTGTGGAGCTGTTTTTT. It specifies CASSPDRGFVELFF. The variable domain in full, completed from reference TRBV5-1 and TRBJ2-2, reads KAGVTQTPRYLIKTRGQQVTLSCSPISGHRSVSWYQQTPGQGLQFLFEYFSETQRNKGNFPGRFSGRQFSNSRSEMNVSTLELGDSALYLCASSPDRGFVELFFGEGSRLTVL.

The V call is TRBV7-7, the J call TRBJ2-1, with TRBD2 matching over 8 bases. V shed 4 bases, J shed 9 bases, and the junction held 5 bases outside the gene matches. CDR3 length: 13 amino acids. Germline CDR1 reads SSHAT; CDR2 reads FNYEAQ (reference sequence). CDR3 sequence reads: CASSSGGQGEQFF. The CDR3 bases are TGTGCCAGCAGCTCGGGGGGGCAGGGTGAGCAGTTCTTC.

In DNA form, the CDR3 reads TGCGCCAGCAGCTTCGCCCCAACAGGGAACACTGAAGCTTTCTTT. Its protein is CASSFAPTGNTEAFF. V and J are TRBV5-1 and TRBJ1-1; D may be TRBD1 (5 bases). The CDR3 totals 15 residues. The V and J ends lost 2 bases and 1 base respectively, with 12 bases between them. CDR1 is SGHRS and CDR2 is YFSETQ in the germline V gene.

V is TRBV6-5 and J is TRBJ1-5; D is possibly TRBD1 (6 bases). The germline gives CDR1 MNHEY, CDR2 SVGAGI. This CDR3 spans 15 amino acids. V gave up 6 bases and J gave up 0 bases, with 12 bases separating them. The CDR3 DNA is TGTGCCAGCAGCCCTACAGGGACTAGCAATCAGCCCCAGCATTTT. Translating gives CASSPTGTSNQPQHF.

This chain uses TRBV5-1 with TRBJ1-1, with 8 bases lining up with TRBD1. Germline lookup yields CDR1 SGHRS and CDR2 YFSETQ. The J segment lost 3 bases and the V segment lost 3 bases, leaving 7 bases of the junction unmatched. This CDR3 contains 15 residues. DNA for the CDR3: TGCGCCAGCAGCTCCAACTCAGGGGGCTACACTGAAGCTTTCTTT. Amino acids: CASSSNSGGYTEAFF. The full variable domain, in which reference TRBV5-1 and TRBJ1-1 provide the parts outside the CDR3, is KAGVTQTPRYLIKTRGQQVTLSCSPISGHRSVSWYQQTPGQGLQFLFEYFSETQRNKGNFPGRFSGRQFSNSRSEMNVSTLELGDSALYLCASSSNSGGYTEAFFGQGTRLTVV.

The chain has TRBV7-5 and TRBJ2-3; the table's D call, TRBD2, was not checked against the DNA. TRBV7-5 is noted as a pseudogene. The CDR3 is 17 residues long. CDR3 nucleotide sequence: TGTGCCAGAAGCTCAGGCTCCCCTGACGGGGGAGAAGATACGCAGTATTTT. This translates into CARSSGSPDGGEDTQYF.

The genes are TRBV5-8 and TRBJ1-5; 10 bases match TRBD1. J was trimmed by 0 bases and V by 10 bases; bases with no gene match: 13. CDR1 and CDR2 from the germline V gene are SGHTS and YDEGEE. The CDR3 length is 17 residues. CDR3 sequence reads: CASRVGQGTYSNQPQHF. The CDR3 nucleotides read TGTGCCTCAAGAGTGGGACAGGGGACGTATAGCAATCAGCCCCAGCATTTT.

The chain links TRBV6-6 to TRBJ2-7; D might be TRBD2 (6 bases). V lost 0 bases, J lost 7 bases, and 13 bases lay in between. This CDR3 is 14 amino acids long. CDR1 and CDR2 (germline): MNHNY, SVGAGI (reference sequence). CDR3 in amino acids: CASSYSTEGQEQYV. The DNA for the CDR3 is TGTGCCAGCAGTTACTCGACGGAGGGGCAAGAGCAGTACGTC.

The rearrangement joins TRBV18 to TRBJ1-6; no clear D. The V end was cut by 3 bases, the J end by 7 bases, with 13 bases between. This CDR3 has 15 amino acids. Looked up from germline, CDR1 is KGHSH and CDR2 is LQKENI. CDR3 amino acids: CASSPLEAGNSPLHF. DNA for the CDR3: TGTGCCAGCTCACCTCTGGAGGCAGGCAATTCACCCCTCCACTTT.

J is TRBJ2-1 and V is TRBV27; 9 positions match TRBD1. V lost 8 bases, J lost 13 bases, and 12 bases stayed unmatched. Germline-derived CDR1 and CDR2 are MNHEY and SMNVEV (reference sequence). The CDR3 length is 13 residues. The CDR3 here is CASRRDRDRLQFF. The CDR3 DNA is TGTGCCAGCCGGAGGGACAGGGACCGCCTACAGTTCTTC.

The chain combines TRBV10-2 with TRBJ1-5; a possible D gene is TRBD1 (6 bases). CDR1 is WSHSY and CDR2 is SAAADI in the germline V gene. CDR3 size: 14 residues. V lost 2 bases, J lost 10 bases, and 15 bases lay in between. DNA for the CDR3: TGCGCCAGCAGTGAGGTGGGCGGGGGCGGTCCCCAGCATTTT. This codes for CASSEVGGGGPQHF.

This sequence joins TRBV5-4 and TRBJ2-3; tentatively, D is TRBD2 (7 bases). The V end lost 4 bases, the J end lost 3 bases, and 15 bases lay between the germline ends. The CDR3 is made up of 15 amino acids. Germline loops: CDR1 SGHNT, CDR2 YYREEE (reference sequence). CDR3 coding DNA: TGTGCCAGCAGCGAATCGGGGGGCCAGACAGATACGCAGTATTTT. Translating gives CASSESGGQTDTQYF.

The J gene is TRBJ1-2, the V gene TRBV4-1; D gene uncertain. Per germline, CDR1 MGHRA and CDR2 YSYEKL. This CDR3 region has 13 residues. Trimming removed 0 bases at V and 4 bases at J, with 6 bases between. The CDR3 reads CASSQDEGYGYTF. CDR3 DNA sequence: TGCGCCAGCAGCCAAGATGAGGGCTATGGCTACACCTTC.

This sequence joins TRBV5-6 and TRBJ2-2; D is perhaps TRBD2 (5 bases). Trimming removed 2 bases from V and 3 bases from J, with 14 bases in between. The V gene's germline CDR1 is SGHDT and CDR2 YYEEEE. This CDR3 has 16 amino acids. The CDR3 reads CASSLSGNSDTGELFF. The CDR3, as DNA: TGTGCCAGCAGCTTATCGGGGAATAGTGACACCGGGGAGCTGTTTTTT.

V gene TRBV7-8 combines with J gene TRBJ1-2; the D is unclear. The germline V and J ends were trimmed by 5 bases and 5 bases, with 27 bases remaining between them. Germline CDR1 SGHVS, CDR2 FQNEAQ. This CDR3 has 18 residues. Here the CDR3 reads CASSRARFGVRMLYGYTF. CDR3 in DNA: TGTGCCAGCAGCCGTGCAAGGTTCGGGGTGCGGATGCTGTATGGCTACACCTTC. The variable domain in full, with the rest retrieved from reference TRBV7-8 and TRBJ1-2, is GAGVSQSPRYKVAKRGQDVALRCDPISGHVSLFWYQQALGQGPEFLTYFQNEAQLDKSGLPSDRFFAERPEGSVSTLKIQRTQQEDSAVYLCASSRARFGVRMLYGYTFGSGTRLTVV.

DNA of the CDR3: TGCGCCAGCAGTGAGAGAGGGGGGGGGAATGAAGGGCCATCCTCCTACGAGCAGTACTTC. This sequence encodes CASSERGGGNEGPSSYEQYF. The chain uses TRBV10-1 and TRBJ2-7; D perhaps matches TRBD2 (7 bases). V lost 2 bases and J 0 bases, leaving 26 bases between the germline ends. There are 20 residues in the CDR3. The germline V gene encodes CDR1 WNHNN and CDR2 SYGVQD (reference sequence).

This clone appeared once. In DNA form, the CDR3 reads TGTGCCACCAGCAGGGGGACAGGGGGACCCTACGAGCAGTACTTC. Translating gives CATSRGTGGPYEQYF. The chain joins TRBV15 to TRBJ2-7, with 11 positions matching TRBD1. V gave up 3 bases and J gave up 2 bases; unmatched junction bases: 3. This CDR3 has 15 amino acids. Germline loops: CDR1 LNHNV, CDR2 YYDKDF (reference sequence).

The rearrangement links TRBV9 to TRBJ2-5, with 9 bases that match TRBD2. Germline values: CDR1 SGDLS, CDR2 YYNGEE. The V and J ends lost 0 bases and 4 bases, in that order; junction bases with no gene match: 7. The CDR3 length is 16 residues. In DNA form, the CDR3 reads TGTGCCAGCAGCGTAGGGCTAGCGGGATTTAGAGAGACCCAGTACTTC. Translated, it gives CASSVGLAGFRETQYF.

This clone was seen just once. This chain joins TRBV6-1 and TRBJ2-7; D is perhaps TRBD2 (6 bases). V was shortened by 0 bases and J by 5 bases, with 8 bases between the two germline ends. Germline-derived CDR1 and CDR2 are MNHNS and SASEGT. The CDR3 is made up of 13 amino acids. The CDR3 loop is CASSEAPGDEQYF. CDR3 bases: TGTGCCAGCAGTGAAGCGCCGGGGGACGAGCAGTACTTC.

The chain is built from TRBV5-8 and TRBJ2-6; possible D gene TRBD1, 5 bases. The V end lost 5 bases, the J end lost 0 bases, and 9 bases lay between the germline ends. CDR3 length: 15 residues. The germline CDR1 and CDR2 sequences are SGHTS and YDEGEE. This chain's CDR3 is CASSYDSSGANVLTF. The CDR3 region has the DNA TGTGCCAGCAGTTACGACAGCTCTGGGGCCAACGTCCTGACTTTC.

The rearrangement uses TRBV6-6 and TRBJ2-2; D is possibly TRBD1 (6 bases). Germline-derived CDR1 and CDR2 are MNHNY and SVGAGI (reference sequence). CDR3 length equals 16 residues. V was clipped by 6 bases and J by 5 bases, with 19 bases between them. CDR3 nucleotide sequence: TGTGCCAGCAGAACCGGGACACTGGATACTACCGGGGAGCTGTTTTTT. This translates into CASRTGTLDTTGELFF.

In its sample, this clone was seen a few times. The chain recombines TRBV6-1 with TRBJ2-7; 8 bases are a match to TRBD1. The V gene's germline CDR1 is MNHNS and CDR2 SASEGT. The CDR3 is 15 residues long. The ends lost 4 bases at V and 3 bases at J; junction bases unmatched: 8. CDR3 sequence: CASSVTGTGIYEQYV. In nucleotides, the CDR3 is TGTGCCAGCAGTGTTACCGGGACAGGTATCTACGAGCAGTACGTC.

The V and J genes are TRBV9 and TRBJ2-2; D is possibly TRBD2 (6 bases). V was trimmed by 2 bases and J by 7 bases, leaving 9 bases between them. The CDR3 consists of 13 residues. Germline V gives CDR1 SGDLS, CDR2 YYNGEE. The CDR3 sequence: CASSVPEGGELFF. CDR3 DNA sequence: TGTGCCAGCAGCGTCCCGGAGGGCGGGGAGCTGTTTTTT. The complete variable domain, with remaining parts taken from reference TRBV9 and TRBJ2-2, reads DSGVTQTPKHLITATGQRVTLRCSPRSGDLSVYWYQQSLDQGLQFLIQYYNGEERAKGNILERFSAQQFPDLHSELNLSSLELGDSALYFCASSVPEGGELFFGEGSRLTVL.

The rearrangement links TRBV7-9 to TRBJ1-4; D is ambiguous. The germline V gene encodes CDR1 SEHNR and CDR2 FQNEAQ (reference sequence). The V gene lost 4 bases and the J gene lost 4 bases, with 10 bases spanning the gap. CDR3 length equals 14 residues. The CDR3 loop reads CASSSTGINEKLFF. The CDR3, as DNA: TGTGCCAGCAGCTCGACGGGGATTAATGAAAAACTGTTTTTT.

The chain is built from TRBV10-3 and TRBJ1-1; D not resolved. V was shortened by 2 bases and J by 0 bases, with 7 bases between the two germline ends. Germline CDR1 is ENHRY and CDR2 is SYGVKD. The CDR3 contains 14 residues. CDR3 protein: CAISEGNMNTEAFF. The DNA of the CDR3 is TGTGCCATCAGTGAGGGTAACATGAACACTGAAGCTTTCTTT.

This clone turned up a few times. This chain uses TRBV29-1 with TRBJ1-5; a weak D match, TRBD1 (6 bases). Deletions cut 6 bases from V and 5 bases from J, with 17 bases between. CDR3 length: 14 residues. The germline V gene encodes CDR1 SQVTM and CDR2 ANQGSEA. The CDR3 here is CSVMAGASDQPQHF. The CDR3, as DNA: TGCAGCGTAATGGCGGGGGCGTCGGATCAGCCCCAGCATTTT.